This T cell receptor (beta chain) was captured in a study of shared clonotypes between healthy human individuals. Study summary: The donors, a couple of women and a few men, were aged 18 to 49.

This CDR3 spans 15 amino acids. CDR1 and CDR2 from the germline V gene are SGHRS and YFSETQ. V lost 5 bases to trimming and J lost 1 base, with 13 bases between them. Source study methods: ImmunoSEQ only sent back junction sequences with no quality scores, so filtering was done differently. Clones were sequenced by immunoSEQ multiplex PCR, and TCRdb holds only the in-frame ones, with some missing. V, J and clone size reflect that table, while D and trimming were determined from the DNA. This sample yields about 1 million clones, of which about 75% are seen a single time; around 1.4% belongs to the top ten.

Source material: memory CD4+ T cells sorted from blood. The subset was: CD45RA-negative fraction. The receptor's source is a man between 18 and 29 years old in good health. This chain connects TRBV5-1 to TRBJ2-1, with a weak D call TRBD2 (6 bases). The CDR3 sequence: CASRAEGSSYNEQFF. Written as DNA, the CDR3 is TGCGCCAGCAGAGCGGAGGGGAGTTCCTACAATGAGCAGTTCTTC. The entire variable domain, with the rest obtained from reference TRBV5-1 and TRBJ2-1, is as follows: KAGVTQTPRYLIKTRGQQVTLSCSPISGHRSVSWYQQTPGQGLQFLFEYFSETQRNKGNFPGRFSGRQFSNSRSEMNVSTLELGDSALYLCASRAEGSSYNEQFFGPGTRLTVL.